This T cell receptor beta chain comes out of a study of cytomegalovirus exposure and HLA in healthy donors. Study-wide background: In a later analysis, it was reported that the approximately 110 validation repertoires had been produced on the same platform as the 700 or so repertoires belonging to the first cohort.

Produced via immunoSEQ multiplex PCR; TCRdb's table is partial and in-frame only. The sample lists 180,000 or so clones, around 86% occurring once. This CDR3 comprises 16 residues. The V and J ends lost 6 bases and 3 bases, in that order; junction bases with no gene match: 14. Germline assignment: CDR1 SGHTA and CDR2 FQGNSA. The chain has TRBV7-2 and TRBJ2-7, with TRBD1 matching over 7 bases. This sequence originates from a man aged 25-45 years in good health and CMV-seropositive. The sample consisted of PBMCs. CDR3 residues: CASRHLRDSAYYEQYF. In DNA, the CDR3 is TGTGCCAGCAGACACCTACGGGACAGCGCTTACTACGAGCAGTACTTC.